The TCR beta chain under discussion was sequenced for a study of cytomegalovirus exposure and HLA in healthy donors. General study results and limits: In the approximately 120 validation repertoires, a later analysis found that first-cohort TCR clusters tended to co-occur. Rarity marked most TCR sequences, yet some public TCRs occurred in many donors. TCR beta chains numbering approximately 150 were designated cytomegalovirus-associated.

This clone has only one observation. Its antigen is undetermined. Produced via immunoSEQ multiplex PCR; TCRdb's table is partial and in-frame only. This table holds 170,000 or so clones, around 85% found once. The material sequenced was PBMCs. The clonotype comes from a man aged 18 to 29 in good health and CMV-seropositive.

In DNA form, the CDR3 reads TGTGCCACCCTTGGGGGGGGAGAAACTAATGAAAAACTGTTTTTT. This sequence encodes CATLGGGETNEKLFF. The rearrangement links TRBV28 to TRBJ1-4; TRBD1 is a possible D gene (5 bases). The CDR3 has 15 amino acids. Looked up from germline, CDR1 is MDHEN and CDR2 is SYDVKM. The V gene lost 10 bases and the J gene lost 1 base, with 16 bases spanning the gap.